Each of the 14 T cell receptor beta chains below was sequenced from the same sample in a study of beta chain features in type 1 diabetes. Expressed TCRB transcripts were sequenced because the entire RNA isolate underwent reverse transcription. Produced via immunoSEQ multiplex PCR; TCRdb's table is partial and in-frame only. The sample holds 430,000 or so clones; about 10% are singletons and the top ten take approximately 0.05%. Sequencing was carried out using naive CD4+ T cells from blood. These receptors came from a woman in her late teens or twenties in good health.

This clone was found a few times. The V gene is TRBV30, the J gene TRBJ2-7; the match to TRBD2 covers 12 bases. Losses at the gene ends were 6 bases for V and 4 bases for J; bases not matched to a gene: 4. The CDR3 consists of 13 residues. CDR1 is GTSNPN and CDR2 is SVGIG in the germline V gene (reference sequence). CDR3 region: CACKLAGGYEQYF. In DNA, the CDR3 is TGTGCCTGCAAACTAGCGGGGGGATACGAGCAGTACTTC. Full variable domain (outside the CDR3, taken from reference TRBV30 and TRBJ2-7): SQTIHQWPATLVQPVGSPLSLECTVEGTSNPNLYWYRQAAGRGLQLLFYSVGIGQISSEVPQNLSASRPQDRQFILSSKKLLLSDSGFYLCACKLAGGYEQYFGPGTRLTVT.

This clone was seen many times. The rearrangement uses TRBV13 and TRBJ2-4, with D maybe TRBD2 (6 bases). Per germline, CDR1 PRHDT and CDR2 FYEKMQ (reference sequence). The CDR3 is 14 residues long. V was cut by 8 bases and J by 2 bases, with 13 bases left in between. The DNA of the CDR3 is TGTGCCAGCCTCAGGGCGGGGACCAAAAACATTCAGTACTTC. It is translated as CASLRAGTKNIQYF.

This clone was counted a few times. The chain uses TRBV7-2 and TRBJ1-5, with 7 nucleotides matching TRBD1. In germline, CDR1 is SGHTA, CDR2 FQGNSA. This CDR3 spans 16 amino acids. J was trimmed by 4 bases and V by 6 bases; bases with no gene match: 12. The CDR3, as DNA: TGTGCCAGCAGACCCTCCCTAGCGACAGGGAATCAGCCCCAGCATTTT. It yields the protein CASRPSLATGNQPQHF.

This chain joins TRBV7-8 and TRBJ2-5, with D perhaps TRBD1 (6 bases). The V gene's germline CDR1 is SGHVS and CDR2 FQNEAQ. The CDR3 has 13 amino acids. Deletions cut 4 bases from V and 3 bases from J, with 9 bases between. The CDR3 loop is CASSSDRKETQYF. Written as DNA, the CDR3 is TGTGCCAGCAGCTCGGACAGAAAAGAGACCCAGTACTTC.

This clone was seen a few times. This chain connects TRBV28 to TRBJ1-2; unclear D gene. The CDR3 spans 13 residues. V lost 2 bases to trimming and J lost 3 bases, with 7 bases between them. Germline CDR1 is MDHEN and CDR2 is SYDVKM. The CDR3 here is CASSLSQDYGYTF. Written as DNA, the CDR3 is TGTGCCAGCAGTTTAAGCCAGGACTATGGCTACACCTTC.

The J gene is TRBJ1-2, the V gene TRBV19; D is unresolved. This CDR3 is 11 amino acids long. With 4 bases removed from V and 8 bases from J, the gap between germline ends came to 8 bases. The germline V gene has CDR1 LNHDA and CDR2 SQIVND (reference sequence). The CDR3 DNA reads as TGTGCCAGTAGTACCCGTTTGGGCTACACCTTC. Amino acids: CASSTRLGYTF. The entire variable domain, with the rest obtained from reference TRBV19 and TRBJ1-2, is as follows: DGGITQSPKYLFRKEGQNVTLSCEQNLNHDAMYWYRQDPGQGLRLIYYSQIVNDFQKGDIAEGYSVSREKKESFPLTVTSAQKNPTAFYLCASSTRLGYTFGSGTRLTVV.

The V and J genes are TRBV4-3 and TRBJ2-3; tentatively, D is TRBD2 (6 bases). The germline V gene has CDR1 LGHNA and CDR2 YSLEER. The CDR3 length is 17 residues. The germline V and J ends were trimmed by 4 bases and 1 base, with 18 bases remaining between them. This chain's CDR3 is CASSPPVPGLRTDTQYF. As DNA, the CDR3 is TGCGCCAGCAGCCCACCAGTTCCGGGACTTCGCACAGATACGCAGTATTTT.

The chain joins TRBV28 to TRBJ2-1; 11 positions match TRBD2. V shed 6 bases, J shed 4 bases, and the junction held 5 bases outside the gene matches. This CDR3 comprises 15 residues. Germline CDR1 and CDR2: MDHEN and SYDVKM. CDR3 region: CASRLGTSGYNEQFF. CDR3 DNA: TGTGCCAGCAGACTCGGGACTAGCGGATACAATGAGCAGTTCTTC.

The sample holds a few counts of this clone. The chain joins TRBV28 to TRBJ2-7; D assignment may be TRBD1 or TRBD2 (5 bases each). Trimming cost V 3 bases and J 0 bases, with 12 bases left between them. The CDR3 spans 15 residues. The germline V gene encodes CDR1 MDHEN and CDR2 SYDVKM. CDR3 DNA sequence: TGTGCCAGCAGTTTGAGGGCAGGGAGCTCCTACGAGCAGTACGTC. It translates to CASSLRAGSSYEQYV.

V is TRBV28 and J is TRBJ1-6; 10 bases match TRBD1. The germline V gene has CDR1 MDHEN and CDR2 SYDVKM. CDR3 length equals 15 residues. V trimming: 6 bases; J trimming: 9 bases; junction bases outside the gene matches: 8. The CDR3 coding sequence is TGTGCCAGCAGAGCTGGACAGGGGGATGTTTCACCCCTCCACTTT. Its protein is CASRAGQGDVSPLHF.

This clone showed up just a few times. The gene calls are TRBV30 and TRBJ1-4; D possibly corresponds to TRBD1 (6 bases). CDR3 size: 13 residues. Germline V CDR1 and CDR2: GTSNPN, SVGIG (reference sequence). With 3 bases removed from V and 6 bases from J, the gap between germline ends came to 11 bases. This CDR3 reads CAWRRQGYEKLFF. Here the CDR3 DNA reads TGTGCCTGGAGGCGGCAGGGGTATGAAAAACTGTTTTTT.

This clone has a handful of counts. The CDR3 here is CASSIGTSADTQYF. The CDR3 DNA is TGTGCCAGCAGCATCGGGACTAGCGCAGATACGCAGTATTTT. The chain links TRBV7-9 to TRBJ2-3; 10 nucleotides match TRBD2. Germline V lookup: CDR1 SEHNR, CDR2 FQNEAQ (reference sequence). The CDR3 sequence is 14 residues long. V dropped 5 bases and J dropped 4; count of bases not matched to a gene: 3.

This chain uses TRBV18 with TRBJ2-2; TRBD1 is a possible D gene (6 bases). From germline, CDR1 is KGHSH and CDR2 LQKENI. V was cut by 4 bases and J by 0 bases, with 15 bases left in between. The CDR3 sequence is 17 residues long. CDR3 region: CASSLIPGHANTGELFF. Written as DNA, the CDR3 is TGTGCCAGCTCACTCATACCGGGACATGCGAACACCGGGGAGCTGTTTTTT.

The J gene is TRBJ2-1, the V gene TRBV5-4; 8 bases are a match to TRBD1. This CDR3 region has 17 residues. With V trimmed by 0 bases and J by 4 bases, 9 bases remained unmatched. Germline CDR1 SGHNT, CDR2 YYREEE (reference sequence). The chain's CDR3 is CASSLGPQGAPYNEQFF. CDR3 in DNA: TGTGCCAGCAGCTTGGGCCCGCAGGGGGCGCCTTACAATGAGCAGTTCTTC.